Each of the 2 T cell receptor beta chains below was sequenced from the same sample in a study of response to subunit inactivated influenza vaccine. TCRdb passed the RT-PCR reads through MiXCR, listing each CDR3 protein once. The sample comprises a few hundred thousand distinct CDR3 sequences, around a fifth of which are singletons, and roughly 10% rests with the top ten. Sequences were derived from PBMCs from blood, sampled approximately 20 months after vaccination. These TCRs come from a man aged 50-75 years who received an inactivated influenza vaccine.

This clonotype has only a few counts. This CDR3 reads CASSPGTGGYSPLHF. CDR3 DNA: TGTGCCAGCAGCCCCGGGACAGGGGGCTATTCACCCCTCCACTTT. The V call is TRBV7-2, the J call TRBJ1-6; 12 bases map to TRBD1. The germline CDR1 and CDR2 sequences are SGHTA and FQGNSA. V dropped 5 bases and J dropped 8; count of bases not matched to a gene: 4. The CDR3 is 15 residues long.

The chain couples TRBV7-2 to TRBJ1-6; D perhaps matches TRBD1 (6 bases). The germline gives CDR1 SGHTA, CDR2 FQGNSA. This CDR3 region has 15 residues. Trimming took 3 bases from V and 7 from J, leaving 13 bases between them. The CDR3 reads CASSFGTIGNSPLHF. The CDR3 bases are TGTGCCAGCAGCTTTGGGACAATAGGCAATTCACCCCTCCACTTT.